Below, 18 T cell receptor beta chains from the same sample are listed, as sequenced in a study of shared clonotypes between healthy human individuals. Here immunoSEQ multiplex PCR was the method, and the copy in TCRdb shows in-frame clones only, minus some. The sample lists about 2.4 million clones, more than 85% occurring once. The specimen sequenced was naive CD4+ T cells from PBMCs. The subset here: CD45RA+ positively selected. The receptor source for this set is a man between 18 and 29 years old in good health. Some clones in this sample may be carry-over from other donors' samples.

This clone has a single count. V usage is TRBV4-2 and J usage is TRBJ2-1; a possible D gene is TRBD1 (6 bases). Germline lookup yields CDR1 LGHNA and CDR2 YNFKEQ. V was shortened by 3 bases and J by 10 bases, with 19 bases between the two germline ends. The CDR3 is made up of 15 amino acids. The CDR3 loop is CASSHHRDTQREQFF. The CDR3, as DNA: TGTGCCAGCAGCCATCATCGGGACACCCAGCGGGAGCAGTTCTTC.

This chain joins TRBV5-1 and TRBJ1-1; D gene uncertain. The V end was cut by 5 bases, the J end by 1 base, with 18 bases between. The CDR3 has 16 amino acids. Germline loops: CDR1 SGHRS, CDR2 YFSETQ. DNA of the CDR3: TGCGCCAGCAGGCCCGGCTATAATGGAGGGAACACTGAAGCTTTCTTT. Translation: CASRPGYNGGNTEAFF.

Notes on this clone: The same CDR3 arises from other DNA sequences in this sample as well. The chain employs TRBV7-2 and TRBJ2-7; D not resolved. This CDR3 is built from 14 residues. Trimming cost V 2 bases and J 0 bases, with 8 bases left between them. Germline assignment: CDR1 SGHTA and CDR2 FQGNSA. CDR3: CASSLWSYSYEQYF. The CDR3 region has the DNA TGTGCCAGCAGCTTATGGTCGTACTCCTACGAGCAGTACTTC. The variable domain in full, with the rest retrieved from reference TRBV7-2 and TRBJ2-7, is GAGVSQSPSNKVTEKGKDVELRCDPISGHTALYWYRQSLGQGLEFLIYFQGNSAPDKSGLPSDRFSAERTGGSVSTLTIQRTQQEDSAVYLCASSLWSYSYEQYFGPGTRLTVT.

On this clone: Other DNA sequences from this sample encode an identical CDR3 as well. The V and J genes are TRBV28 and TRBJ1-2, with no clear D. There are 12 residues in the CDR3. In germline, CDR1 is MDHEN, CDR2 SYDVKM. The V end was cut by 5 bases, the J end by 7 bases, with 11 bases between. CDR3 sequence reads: CASSPPRGGYTF. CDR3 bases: TGTGCCAGCAGTCCACCCCGGGGTGGCTACACCTTC.

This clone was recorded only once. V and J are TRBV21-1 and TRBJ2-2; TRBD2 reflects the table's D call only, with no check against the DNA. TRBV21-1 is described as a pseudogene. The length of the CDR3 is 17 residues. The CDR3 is CASSKKWLAGATGELFF. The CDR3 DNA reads TGTGCCAGCAGCAAAAAATGGCTAGCGGGAGCCACCGGGGAGCTGTTTTTT.

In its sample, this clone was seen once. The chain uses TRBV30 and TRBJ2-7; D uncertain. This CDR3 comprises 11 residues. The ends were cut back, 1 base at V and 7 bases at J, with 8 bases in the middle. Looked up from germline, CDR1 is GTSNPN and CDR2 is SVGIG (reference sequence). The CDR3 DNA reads TGTGCCTGGAGTGGAATGTGGGAGCAGTACTTC. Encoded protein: CAWSGMWEQYF. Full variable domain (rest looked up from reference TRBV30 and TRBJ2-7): SQTIHQWPATLVQPVGSPLSLECTVEGTSNPNLYWYRQAAGRGLQLLFYSVGIGQISSEVPQNLSASRPQDRQFILSSKKLLLSDSGFYLCAWSGMWEQYFGPGTRLTVT.

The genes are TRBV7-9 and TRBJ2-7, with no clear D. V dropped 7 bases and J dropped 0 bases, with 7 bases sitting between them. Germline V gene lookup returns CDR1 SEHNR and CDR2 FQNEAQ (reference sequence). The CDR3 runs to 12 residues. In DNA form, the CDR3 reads TGTGCCAGCATGGAGTCCTCCTACGAGCAGTACTTC. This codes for CASMESSYEQYF.

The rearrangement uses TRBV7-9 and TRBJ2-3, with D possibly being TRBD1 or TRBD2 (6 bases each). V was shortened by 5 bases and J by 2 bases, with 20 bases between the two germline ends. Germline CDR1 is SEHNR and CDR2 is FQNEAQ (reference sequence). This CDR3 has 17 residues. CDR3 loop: CASSPFGGPRPTDTQYF. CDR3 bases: TGTGCCAGCAGCCCATTCGGGGGCCCCCGGCCCACAGATACGCAGTATTTT.

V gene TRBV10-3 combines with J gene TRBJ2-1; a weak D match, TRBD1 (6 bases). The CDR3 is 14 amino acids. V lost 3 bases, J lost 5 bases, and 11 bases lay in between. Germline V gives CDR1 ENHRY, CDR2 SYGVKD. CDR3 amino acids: CAISDSDRNNEQFF. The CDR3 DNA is TGTGCCATCAGTGACTCCGACAGGAACAATGAGCAGTTCTTC.

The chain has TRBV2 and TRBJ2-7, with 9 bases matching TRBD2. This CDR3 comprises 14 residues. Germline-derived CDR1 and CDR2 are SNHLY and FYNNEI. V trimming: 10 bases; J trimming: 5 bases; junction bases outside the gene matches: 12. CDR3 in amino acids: CATLNSGSRHEQYF. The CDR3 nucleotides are TGTGCCACCCTGAATAGCGGGAGTCGCCACGAGCAGTACTTC.

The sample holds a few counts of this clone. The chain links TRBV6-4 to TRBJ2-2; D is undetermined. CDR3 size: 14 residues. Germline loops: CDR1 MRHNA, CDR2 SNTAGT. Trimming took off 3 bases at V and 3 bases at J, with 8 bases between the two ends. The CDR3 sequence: CASSEGQDTGELFF. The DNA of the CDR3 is TGTGCCAGCAGTGAAGGGCAGGACACCGGGGAGCTGTTTTTT.

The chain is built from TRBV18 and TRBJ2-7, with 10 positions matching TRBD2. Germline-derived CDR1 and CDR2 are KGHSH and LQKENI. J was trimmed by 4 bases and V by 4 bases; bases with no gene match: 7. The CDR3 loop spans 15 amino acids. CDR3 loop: CASSRSSGSAYEQYF. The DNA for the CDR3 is TGTGCCAGCTCACGGTCTAGCGGGAGTGCATACGAGCAGTACTTC.

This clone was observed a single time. Here the CDR3 DNA reads TGTGCCAGCGGATCAGGGTACCAAGAGACCCAGTACTTC. This translates into CASGSGYQETQYF. The rearrangement joins TRBV28 to TRBJ2-5, with D possibly TRBD1 on 5 matching bases. The CDR3 covers 13 residues. Trimming took 8 bases from V and 0 from J, leaving 10 bases between them. Germline lookup yields CDR1 MDHEN and CDR2 SYDVKM.

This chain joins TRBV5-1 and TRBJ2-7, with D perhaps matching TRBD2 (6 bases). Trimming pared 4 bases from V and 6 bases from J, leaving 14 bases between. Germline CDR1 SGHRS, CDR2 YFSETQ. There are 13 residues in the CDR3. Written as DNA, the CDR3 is TGCGCCAGCAGCCGACTAGTGGGGGGCGAGCAGTACTTC. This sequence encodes CASSRLVGGEQYF. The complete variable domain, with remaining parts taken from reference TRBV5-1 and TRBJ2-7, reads KAGVTQTPRYLIKTRGQQVTLSCSPISGHRSVSWYQQTPGQGLQFLFEYFSETQRNKGNFPGRFSGRQFSNSRSEMNVSTLELGDSALYLCASSRLVGGEQYFGPGTRLTVT.

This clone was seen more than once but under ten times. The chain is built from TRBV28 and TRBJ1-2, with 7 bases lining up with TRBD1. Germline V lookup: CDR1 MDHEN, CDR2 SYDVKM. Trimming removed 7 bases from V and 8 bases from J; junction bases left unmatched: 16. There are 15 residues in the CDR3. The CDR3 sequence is CASTEVGLTGRGYTF. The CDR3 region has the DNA TGTGCCAGCACCGAAGTTGGGTTGACAGGGAGAGGCTACACCTTC.

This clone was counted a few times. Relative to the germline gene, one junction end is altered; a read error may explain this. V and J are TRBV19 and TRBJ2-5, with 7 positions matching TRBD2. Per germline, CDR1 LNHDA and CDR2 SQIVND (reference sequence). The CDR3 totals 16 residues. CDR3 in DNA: TGTGCCAGTAGTAGGAGCGGGGCAAAAAAAGAAGAGCCCCAGTACTTC. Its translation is CASSRSGAKKEEPQYF.

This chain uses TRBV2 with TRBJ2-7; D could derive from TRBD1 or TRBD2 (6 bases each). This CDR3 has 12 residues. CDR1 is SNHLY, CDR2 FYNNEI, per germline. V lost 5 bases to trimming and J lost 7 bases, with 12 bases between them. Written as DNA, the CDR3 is TGTGCCAGCAGTCCGGGGGCTCGGGAGCAGTACTTC. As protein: CASSPGAREQYF.

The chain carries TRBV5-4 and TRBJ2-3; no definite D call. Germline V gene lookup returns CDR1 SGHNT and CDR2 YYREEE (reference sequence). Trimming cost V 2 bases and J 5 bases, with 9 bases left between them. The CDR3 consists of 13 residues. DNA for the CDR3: TGTGCCAGCAGCTTTGGAGCCGAAGATACGCAGTATTTT. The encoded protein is CASSFGAEDTQYF.